This T cell receptor (beta chain) originates from a study of CXCR3-negative and CXCR3-positive naive CD8 T cells. Study-level points and caveats: Memory CD8+ cells showed much lower diversity, while both naive subsets were comparably high. The study found more hydrophobic TRB CDR3s in CXCR3-positive naive cells than in CXCR3-negative naive cells.

With regard to this clonotype: Its antigen is undetermined.

The authors made the TRB cDNA libraries by 5' RACE using UMI labels. TCRdb reprocessed the 5' RACE reads, with one entry per CDR3 protein and no DNA. The table lists about 110,000 distinct CDR3 sequences. Input material: naive CXCR3+ CD8+ T cells from blood. Sample subset: CD45RO-CCR7+CD27+CD95- naive CD8+ T cells expressing CXCR3 (TNR3+). The receptor was derived from a human donor in good health. Some clones in this sample may be carry-over from other donors' samples.

CDR3 protein: CASSPSGRLEQYF. The chain employs TRBV7-9 and TRBJ2-7; absent DNA, TCRdb's TRBD2 call cannot be checked. Germline V gene sequence: CDR1 SEHNR, CDR2 FQNEAQ (reference sequence). The CDR3 has 13 amino acids.